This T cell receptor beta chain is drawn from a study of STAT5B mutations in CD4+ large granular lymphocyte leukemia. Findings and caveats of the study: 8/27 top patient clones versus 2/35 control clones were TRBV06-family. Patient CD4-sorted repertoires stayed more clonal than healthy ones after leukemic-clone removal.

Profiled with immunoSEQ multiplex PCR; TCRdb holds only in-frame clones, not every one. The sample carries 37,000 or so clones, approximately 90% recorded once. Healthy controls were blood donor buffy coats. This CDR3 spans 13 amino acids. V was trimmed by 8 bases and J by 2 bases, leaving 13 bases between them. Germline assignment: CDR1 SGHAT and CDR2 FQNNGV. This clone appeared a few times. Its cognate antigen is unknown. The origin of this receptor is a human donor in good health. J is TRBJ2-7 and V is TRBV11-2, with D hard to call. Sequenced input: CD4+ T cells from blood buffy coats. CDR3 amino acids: CASSGRVPYEQYF. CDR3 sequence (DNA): TGTGCCAGCTCAGGAAGGGTACCCTACGAGCAGTACTTC.